What follows describes a single T cell receptor (beta chain). Its antigen is unidentified. The data originate from a study of cytomegalovirus exposure and HLA in healthy donors. The PCR used 60 Vbeta and 13 Jbeta primers. Here immunoSEQ multiplex PCR was the method, and the copy in TCRdb shows in-frame clones only, minus some. The repertoire table contains 150,000 to 250,000 clones. Findings of the study overall: There were some public TCRs occurring in many donors, but most TCR sequences were rare. Later analysis placed DRB1 highest and HLA-C lowest in TCR association rates, which differed by HLA locus. HLA alleles were associated with 15,000 to 20,000 TCR beta sequences in a later analysis at 0.05 false discovery rate. Looking again later, the authors saw that most CMV-associated TCR beta chains seemed HLA-restricted.

The CDR3 consists of 16 residues. CDR1 is MNHEY, CDR2 SMNVEV, per germline (reference sequence). V lost 10 bases, J lost 1 base, and 8 bases stayed unmatched. The sequence derives from a boy younger than 18 in good health and CMV-seronegative. The chain recombines TRBV27 with TRBJ1-5, with 12 bases identical to TRBD1. The specimen sequenced was PBMCs. CDR3 bases: TGTGCCAACAGGGGGACAGGGGGCATCAGCAATCAGCCCCAGCATTTT. It is translated as CANRGTGGISNQPQHF.